This entry lists 24 T cell receptor beta chains sequenced from one sample in a study of T cell repertoires in cytomegalovirus infection. TCRdb reprocessed the reads via MiXCR and lists one record per CDR3 protein. Among about 180,000 distinct CDR3 sequences listed, around 15% were seen once. Sequencing was carried out using PBMCs. These receptors all stem from a human donor in good health (CMV status not recorded). Some clones in this sample may be carry-over from other donors' samples.

A remark on this clonotype: A much larger clone is a single base away; this may be a read error. The V call is TRBV7-9, the J call TRBJ2-6; D is unresolved. Trimming shortened V by 2 bases and J by 4 bases, and 3 bases separated the two germline ends. The CDR3 is 13 residues long. The germline gives CDR1 SEHNR, CDR2 FQNEAQ (reference sequence). The CDR3 here is CASSLRGANVLTF. CDR3 DNA: TGTGCCAGCAGCTTAAGGGGGGCCAACGTCCTGACTTTC. The full variable domain, with the rest looked up from reference TRBV7-9 and TRBJ2-6, is DTGVSQNPRHKITKRGQNVTFRCDPISEHNRLYWYRQTLGQGPEFLTYFQNEAQLEKSRLLSDRFSAERPKGSFSTLEIQRTEQGDSAMYLCASSLRGANVLTFGAGSRLTVL.

V usage is TRBV11-2 and J usage is TRBJ1-1, with D hard to call. V gave up 2 bases and J gave up 10 bases, with 8 bases separating them. In germline, CDR1 is SGHAT, CDR2 FQNNGV. The CDR3 has 11 residues. The DNA for the CDR3 is TGTGCCAGCAGCTTAAGCAGCGTAGCTTTCTTT. It codes for CASSLSSVAFF.

The CDR3 loop is CASSPGIAGTGELFF. The CDR3 nucleotides are TGTGCCAGCAGCCCCGGGATAGCGGGGACCGGGGAGCTGTTTTTT. The chain has TRBV11-2 and TRBJ2-2; 8 bases match TRBD2. The CDR3 has 15 residues. Germline CDR1 is SGHAT and CDR2 is FQNNGV. V dropped 5 bases and J dropped 5; count of bases not matched to a gene: 7. The full variable domain, in which reference TRBV11-2 and TRBJ2-2 provide the parts outside the CDR3, is EAGVAQSPRYKIIEKRQSVAFWCNPISGHATLYWYQQILGQGPKLLIQFQNNGVVDDSQLPKDRFSAERLKGVDSTLKIQPAKLEDSAVYLCASSPGIAGTGELFFGEGSRLTVL.

This clonotype has a handful of counts. This chain joins TRBV19 and TRBJ2-1; the D is unclear. V gave up 5 bases and J gave up 8 bases, with 7 bases separating them. The CDR3 is 11 residues long. The V gene's germline CDR1 is LNHDA and CDR2 SQIVND (reference sequence). CDR3: CASSDGYEQFF. The DNA for the CDR3 is TGTGCCAGTAGTGACGGTTATGAGCAGTTCTTC.

The V gene is TRBV27, the J gene TRBJ2-2; either TRBD1 or TRBD2 may supply D (5 bases each). The CDR3 loop spans 14 amino acids. Germline V gene data show CDR1 as MNHEY and CDR2 as SMNVEV (reference sequence). V shed 8 bases and J shed 1 base, with 11 bases lying between them. In DNA form, the CDR3 reads TGTGCCAGCCGAGGGGCTGGGAACACCGGGGAGCTGTTTTTT. Translating it yields CASRGAGNTGELFF.

This clonotype showed up many times. V and J are TRBV2 and TRBJ2-3; 9 positions match TRBD1. V shed 6 bases and J 4 bases; nucleotides not matched to a gene: 11. CDR3 length: 16 residues. The V gene's germline CDR1 is SNHLY and CDR2 FYNNEI. The CDR3 nucleotides are TGTGCCAGCAGCCCAAGGACAGGGGTAGGGGCAGATACGCAGTATTTT. This encodes CASSPRTGVGADTQYF.

In this sample, this clonotype turned up a few times. V usage is TRBV20-1 and J usage is TRBJ1-1; 9 bases agree with TRBD1. CDR3 size: 14 residues. The trim removed 6 bases at V and 0 bases at J, leaving 5 bases unmatched. Germline CDR1 reads DFQATT; CDR2 reads SNEGSKA (reference sequence). Written as DNA, the CDR3 is TGCAGTGCCCTCGGACAGGGGATGAACACTGAAGCTTTCTTT. It codes for CSALGQGMNTEAFF.

This clonotype was seen repeatedly, ten times or more. The rearrangement uses TRBV2 and TRBJ2-3; 16 bases are a match to TRBD2. Per the germline V gene, CDR1 is SNHLY and CDR2 is FYNNEI. The junction had 12 bases not matched to a gene; V was cut back by 7 bases and J by 2 bases. The CDR3 runs 19 residues. The CDR3 reads CASIGTSGRATKFTDTQYF. DNA of the CDR3: TGTGCCAGCATCGGGACTAGCGGGAGGGCGACAAAGTTCACAGATACGCAGTATTTT.

The sample holds many counts of this clonotype. This chain links TRBV7-8 with TRBJ2-3, with D possibly TRBD2 on 5 matching bases. The CDR3 is 15 amino acids. CDR1 and CDR2 (germline): SGHVS, FQNEAQ. V shed 7 bases and J shed 2 bases, with 16 bases lying between them. The CDR3 DNA follows: TGTGCCAGCACCCAGGATGGACTTCTCACAGATACGCAGTATTTT. Encoded protein: CASTQDGLLTDTQYF.

In its sample, this clonotype was seen many times. The rearrangement links TRBV7-9 to TRBJ1-2; no firm D call. Germline V gene data show CDR1 as SEHNR and CDR2 as FQNEAQ (reference sequence). The V and J ends lost 1 base and 2 bases respectively, with 11 bases between them. The CDR3 extends over 15 amino acids. Here the CDR3 DNA reads TGTGCCAGCAGCTTAGAATTAGAACCGAACTATGGCTACACCTTC. Protein: CASSLELEPNYGYTF.

This clonotype was seen repeatedly, ten times or more. The genes are TRBV7-2 and TRBJ2-1; 11 bases line up with TRBD2. The germline V gene has CDR1 SGHTA and CDR2 FQGNSA. The CDR3 length is 16 residues. The junction had 8 bases not matched to a gene; V was cut back by 3 bases and J by 7 bases. CDR3 DNA sequence: TGTGCCAGCAGCTTCGGTGGTCTAGCGGGAGGTAATGAGCAGTTCTTC. Amino acids: CASSFGGLAGGNEQFF.

This clonotype appeared many times. V gene TRBV7-2 combines with J gene TRBJ2-7; D perhaps matches TRBD1 (5 bases). The CDR3 loop spans 16 amino acids. Trimming took off 5 bases at V and 2 bases at J, with 19 bases between the two ends. Germline assignment: CDR1 SGHTA and CDR2 FQGNSA. Here the CDR3 reads CASSPRSGHGTYEQYF. The CDR3 DNA follows: TGTGCCAGCAGCCCCCGATCAGGACACGGAACCTACGAGCAGTACTTC.

This clonotype was counted between two and nine times. The chain is built from TRBV20-1 and TRBJ1-2; D is possibly TRBD1 (5 bases). CDR1 DFQATT and CDR2 SNEGSKA come from the germline V gene (reference sequence). There are 12 residues in the CDR3. V lost 7 bases, J lost 4 bases, and 13 bases lay in between. The CDR3 DNA reads as TGCAGTGGTATCAGGGAGGGCTATGGCTACACCTTC. It encodes CSGIREGYGYTF.

This clonotype has just a few counts. The chain carries TRBV18 and TRBJ2-1, with D perhaps TRBD2 (5 bases). Per the germline V gene, CDR1 is KGHSH and CDR2 is LQKENI. This CDR3 region has 13 residues. V lost 6 bases and J lost 8, with 14 bases in between. Here the CDR3 DNA reads TGTGCCAGCTCCCCGGGATGGAAGGATGAGCAGTTCTTC. Its translation: CASSPGWKDEQFF.

This clonotype has ten or more counts. The rearrangement uses TRBV11-1 and TRBJ2-7; D possibly corresponds to TRBD1 (5 bases). V was clipped by 1 base and J by 3 bases, with 7 bases between them. Germline CDR1 and CDR2: SGHAT and FQDESV (reference sequence). The CDR3 is 13 amino acids. Written as DNA, the CDR3 is TGTGCCAGCAGCTTAGGACAGATCTACGAGCAGTACTTC. Protein: CASSLGQIYEQYF.

Remarks on this clonotype: A read error may be the cause here, since a much bigger clone is one base away. The rearrangement joins TRBV28 to TRBJ2-1; 7 bases map to TRBD2. CDR3 size: 18 residues. Germline loops: CDR1 MDHEN, CDR2 SYDVKM. With 5 bases clipped from V and 2 bases from J, the junction kept 15 bases outside the gene matches. The CDR3, as DNA: TGTGCCAGCAGTGCGGTGGGCCTAGCGGTTCGTACCTACAATGAGCAGTTCTTC. Translation: CASSAVGLAVRTYNEQFF.

The sample holds many counts of this clonotype. The chain employs TRBV7-2 and TRBJ2-1, with D uncertain. Trimming removed 5 bases from V and 8 bases from J, with 13 bases in between. The CDR3 covers 13 residues. Germline CDR1 reads SGHTA; CDR2 reads FQGNSA. CDR3 nucleotides: TGTGCCAGCAGCCCCCCTCCCCGGCATGAGCAGTTCTTC. Its translation is CASSPPPRHEQFF.

The sample holds many counts of this clonotype. The chain has TRBV7-2 and TRBJ2-3, with 7 bases that match TRBD2. Germline trimming cut 4 bases from V and 0 bases from J; bases unmatched to any gene: 7. Germline values: CDR1 SGHTA, CDR2 FQGNSA. This CDR3 comprises 16 residues. CDR3 nucleotide sequence: TGTGCCAGCAGCTCCCCTAGCGGATTCAGCACAGATACGCAGTATTTT. Translating it yields CASSSPSGFSTDTQYF.

The chain combines TRBV7-3 with TRBJ2-2, with D maybe TRBD1 (6 bases). Germline V gene sequence: CDR1 SGHTA, CDR2 FQGTGA. This CDR3 comprises 15 residues. The V end was cut by 1 base, the J end by 3 bases, with 9 bases between. The CDR3 region is CASSLNSGDTGELFF. CDR3 in DNA: TGTGCCAGCAGCTTAAACTCAGGGGACACCGGGGAGCTGTTTTTT.

V is TRBV18 and J is TRBJ2-5, with no clear D. The germline V gene has CDR1 KGHSH and CDR2 LQKENI. This CDR3 spans 15 amino acids. V shed 4 bases and J shed 6 bases, with 18 bases lying between them. CDR3 loop: CASSRPATISQTQYF. CDR3 coding DNA: TGTGCCAGCTCACGCCCGGCAACTATCTCCCAGACCCAGTACTTC.

There are many counts of this clonotype. The chain links TRBV11-2 to TRBJ2-3; TRBD1 is a possible D gene (5 bases). The CDR3 consists of 15 residues. V lost 0 bases and J 2 bases, leaving 9 bases between the germline ends. Germline-derived CDR1 and CDR2 are SGHAT and FQNNGV. The CDR3 coding sequence is TGTGCCAGCAGCTTAGATGGGGCAGCCACAGATACGCAGTATTTT. Encoded protein: CASSLDGAATDTQYF.

There are many counts of this clonotype. The CDR3 is CASSLGGDINYGYTF. The CDR3 nucleotides are TGTGCCAGCAGCTTAGGCGGGGACATCAACTATGGCTACACCTTC. The J gene is TRBJ1-2, the V gene TRBV7-9; D is perhaps TRBD1 (6 bases). Germline V gene lookup returns CDR1 SEHNR and CDR2 FQNEAQ (reference sequence). This CDR3 contains 15 residues. V lost 1 base and J 2 bases, leaving 11 bases between the germline ends. Supplemented by reference TRBV7-9 and TRBJ1-2, the full variable domain reads DTGVSQNPRHKITKRGQNVTFRCDPISEHNRLYWYRQTLGQGPEFLTYFQNEAQLEKSRLLSDRFSAERPKGSFSTLEIQRTEQGDSAMYLCASSLGGDINYGYTFGSGTRLTVV.

This clonotype was picked up a small number of times. The genes are TRBV11-2 and TRBJ1-1; possibly TRBD1 for D (5 bases). The CDR3 contains 15 residues. CDR1 is SGHAT and CDR2 is FQNNGV in the germline V gene. Trimming pared 6 bases from V and 0 bases from J, leaving 14 bases between. The CDR3 DNA reads TGTGCCAGCAGGTCTTGGGGACGGATGAACACTGAAGCTTTCTTT. As protein: CASRSWGRMNTEAFF.

This clonotype has more than one count but fewer than ten. This chain uses TRBV5-4 with TRBJ2-3; 7 bases line up with TRBD2. Trimming cost V 2 bases and J 2 bases; bases outside gene matches: 5. CDR1 is SGHNT and CDR2 is YYREEE in the germline V gene (reference sequence). This CDR3 contains 15 residues. The CDR3 here is CASSLKRGYTDTQYF. CDR3 DNA: TGTGCCAGCAGCTTAAAGCGGGGATACACAGATACGCAGTATTTT.